This T cell receptor (beta chain) was obtained from a study of T cells in Graves' hyperthyroidism and ophthalmopathy (dated by TCRdb to the late 2010s). About the full investigation: Peripheral blood was collected at initial diagnosis, before any treatment. TCR V-J signatures able to tell the groups apart were searched for in a discovery cohort of 100 patients, of whom 43 had Graves' ophthalmopathy and roughly 58 had stable Graves' hyperthyroidism. An independent validation cohort of 18 to 20 hyperthyroidism patients and about 16 patients who later progressed to ophthalmopathy tested prospective prediction of ophthalmopathy. The roughly 100 discovery patients were randomly divided into training and test sets at a 7:3 ratio. In addition, the study compared T-cell repertoires in thyroid tissue and in blood from about 6 Graves' hyperthyroidism patients. Once sampling was done, hyperthyroidism patients were given methimazole at a starting dose of 30 mg daily, whereas ophthalmopathy patients were given high-dose intravenous methylprednisolone. TCR Vbeta CDR3 sequencing of around 130 peripheral blood samples (over 40 ophthalmopathy, 70 to 85 hyperthyroidism and approximately 17 progressor patients) is reported in the paper. The investigation overall reported the following: A model built on a 13 V-J signature distinguished ophthalmopathy from stable hyperthyroidism, reaching 87.88% sensitivity and 81.08% specificity in cross-validation and 80%/75% in testing. In validation, the model predicted progression to ophthalmopathy a median of approximately 6.6 months before onset, with roughly 68% sensitivity and just under 75% specificity. Most expanded thyroid clonotypes (frequency above 0.001) were also found in blood, which suggests that blood repertoires may mirror thyroid immune responses. No statistical method was used to fix the sample size in advance, and group allocation was not hidden from the investigators.

Trimming takes 0 bases from V and 8 bases from J, and the germline ends sit 20 bases apart. From the cysteine through the phenylalanine, the CDR3 covers 16 amino acids. Solely the CDR3 DNA is kept, with 48 bases framed from the first base. The germline V gene (reference sequence) sets CDR1 to DFQATT and CDR2 to SNEGSKA. Graves' hyperthyroidism was defined as stable when no progression to ophthalmopathy occurred over 18 months of follow-up. Hyperthyroidism patients were newly diagnosed, had a disease duration of under 2 months, and were aged 18 to 65 years. Any patient with an uncontrolled infection, another autoimmune disease, pregnancy or lactation was excluded. Clinical symptoms, serum thyroxine and TRAb, thyroid ultrasound, and orbital computed tomography formed the basis for the diagnoses. PBMCs were isolated from 8 to 10 ml of fresh peripheral blood by Ficoll-Paque density gradient centrifugation. Total RNA was extracted with Trizol reagent, and quality was checked on an Agilent 2100 Bioanalyzer.

This clonotype was detected many times. Its cognate antigen has yet to be identified. No base quality information exists; no much larger clone differs at one position. The TCR beta CDR3 regions were amplified from the RNA transcripts. For the first round of RT-PCR on the TCR CDR3, the HTBI primer set was used together with the Qiagen OneStep RT-PCR kit. The libraries were constructed in a second round of multiplex PCR and then size-selected and purified. The libraries were sequenced on an Illumina HiSeq2000 using paired-end 100 bp reads. The authors' analysis ran thus. SOAPnuke was used to process the raw data, throwing out any read that contained adapters or uncalled bases, had a mean Phred below 15, or lacked an exact constant-primer or identifier match. High-quality paired reads were merged using COPE v1.2.5, and each unique nucleotide sequence was defined as a clonotype. MiTCR v1.1 was used to align the clonotypes against IMGT TRBV, TRBD and TRBJ reference segments. The analysis was restricted to V-J combinations with a frequency above 0.0001, which together covered 98% to 99.2% of the repertoires. A TCS score was defined as the ratio between F50 (clonal expansion) and ExV (chaos), using BLOSUM62-based TCRdist between CDR3 peptides within each V-J. Welch's t-statistics and random forest reduced several hundred V-J features to under 15, which were used in a naive Bayes classifier (R e1071). TCRdb ran its own pipeline on the public reads, namely fastp trimming at Q25 and MiXCR clone calling, and kept in-frame beta chains. Here each entry gathers all rows of one CDR3 protein and keeps the most common genes and DNA. In this record, the V and J calls reflect TCRdb's handling and not the investigators' own analysis. For this sample the table gives hundreds of thousands of distinct CDR3 sequences, of which 13% to 15% were detected only once. In total, the top ten clones hold roughly 13% of the sample.

The chain joins TRBV20-1 to TRBJ2-1; a confident D gene designation cannot be given. The receptor's source is a woman in her thirties or forties with Graves' hyperthyroidism. Sequenced sample: blood. The CDR3 in this case is CSAREQVLRRVYEQFF. Read as DNA, the sequence is TGCAGTGCTAGAGAGCAAGTATTGAGAAGGGTCTATGAGCAGTTCTTC.